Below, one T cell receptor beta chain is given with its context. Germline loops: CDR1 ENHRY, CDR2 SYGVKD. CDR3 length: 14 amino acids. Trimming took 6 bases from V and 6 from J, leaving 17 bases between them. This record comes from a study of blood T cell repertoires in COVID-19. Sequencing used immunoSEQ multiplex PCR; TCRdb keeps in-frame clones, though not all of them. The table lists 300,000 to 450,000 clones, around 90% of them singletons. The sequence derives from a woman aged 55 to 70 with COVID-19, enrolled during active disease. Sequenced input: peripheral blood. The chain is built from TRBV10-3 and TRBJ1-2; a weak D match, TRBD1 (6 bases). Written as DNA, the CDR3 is TGTGCCATCAGCAACCTCTTACAGGGTAATGGCTACACCTTC. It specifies CAISNLLQGNGYTF.